Following are 10 T cell receptor beta chains from one sample sequenced in a study of spatial heterogeneity in lung cancer. Noted time point: sample taken at primary tumor resection. TCRdb reprocessed the 5' RACE reads with MiXCR, giving one entry per CDR3 protein. The repertoire holds 90,000 to 95,000 distinct CDR3 sequences, with approximately 12% as singletons. Source: PBMCs, taken at surgery. The receptor set was obtained from a male donor with early-stage non-small cell lung cancer.

This clonotype appeared a few times. The chain uses TRBV15 and TRBJ2-5, with D hard to call. Germline V gene sequence: CDR1 LNHNV, CDR2 YYDKDF (reference sequence). The CDR3 is 14 residues long. Trimming stripped 1 base from V and 3 bases from J, with 9 bases between. The DNA for the CDR3 is TGTGCCACCAGCAGAGCAGGACGTGAAGAGACCCAGTACTTC. Translated: CATSRAGREETQYF.

This clonotype has a handful of counts. The rearrangement joins TRBV5-6 to TRBJ2-1, with 13 bases identical to TRBD2. Germline loops: CDR1 SGHDT, CDR2 YYEEEE. CDR3 length: 16 amino acids. With V trimmed by 3 bases and J by 4 bases, 4 bases remained unmatched. CDR3 bases: TGTGCCAGCAGCTGGAGACTAGCGGGAGGTTACAATGAGCAGTTCTTC. Residues: CASSWRLAGGYNEQFF.

There are many counts of this clonotype. The rearrangement joins TRBV6-5 to TRBJ2-3; possibly TRBD1 for D (5 bases). Trimming pared 2 bases from V and 3 bases from J, leaving 12 bases between. Germline V gene data show CDR1 as MNHEY and CDR2 as SVGAGI. This CDR3 spans 15 amino acids. CDR3 in amino acids: CASSYIFRDTDTQYF. CDR3 sequence (DNA): TGTGCCAGCAGTTACATCTTCAGGGATACAGATACGCAGTATTTT.

This chain connects TRBV5-1 to TRBJ2-5, with TRBD2 matching over 9 bases. The CDR3 spans 16 residues. The ends lost 0 bases at V and 4 bases at J; junction bases unmatched: 7. From germline, CDR1 is SGHRS and CDR2 YFSETQ. The CDR3 region is CASSLAASGVRETQYF. DNA for the CDR3: TGCGCCAGCAGCTTGGCGGCTAGCGGGGTCCGAGAGACCCAGTACTTC.

J is TRBJ2-7 and V is TRBV28, with a weak D call TRBD2 (6 bases). The CDR3 is 16 amino acids. V lost 6 bases and J 1 base, leaving 19 bases between the germline ends. Per the germline V gene, CDR1 is MDHEN and CDR2 is SYDVKM. The CDR3 is CASSQLRAGLSYEQYF. The CDR3, as DNA: TGTGCCAGCAGCCAGTTAAGAGCGGGCCTTTCCTACGAGCAGTACTTC. Full variable domain (remainder filled in from reference TRBV28 and TRBJ2-7): DVKVTQSSRYLVKRTGEKVFLECVQDMDHENMFWYRQDPGLGLRLIYFSYDVKMKEKGDIPEGYSVSREKKERFSLILESASTNQTSMYLCASSQLRAGLSYEQYFGPGTRLTVT.

The chain is built from TRBV14 and TRBJ2-4, with D unresolved. This CDR3 is built from 18 residues. Germline CDR1 is SGHDN and CDR2 is FVKESK. The germline V and J ends were trimmed by 0 bases and 3 bases, with 18 bases remaining between them. The CDR3 spells CASSQEWWHFLNKNIQYF. DNA for the CDR3: TGTGCCAGCAGCCAAGAATGGTGGCACTTCCTTAACAAAAACATTCAGTACTTC.

V is TRBV6-6 and J is TRBJ1-1, with 9 bases that match TRBD1. The CDR3 contains 16 residues. Germline V CDR1 and CDR2: MNHNY, SVGAGI (reference sequence). V lost 5 bases to trimming and J lost 1 base; unmatched junction nucleotides: 8. The CDR3: CASSRQPQGANTEAFF. The CDR3 DNA reads TGTGCCAGCAGTCGACAGCCACAGGGGGCGAACACTGAAGCTTTCTTT.

The chain couples TRBV9 to TRBJ2-2; D might be TRBD1 (7 bases). This CDR3 spans 16 amino acids. V lost 4 bases and J lost 2, with 15 bases in between. Per germline, CDR1 SGDLS and CDR2 YYNGEE. The CDR3 here is CASSPSQGGNTGELFF. The CDR3 coding sequence is TGTGCCAGCAGCCCATCCCAGGGGGGTAACACCGGGGAGCTGTTTTTT.

This clonotype was recorded a few times. The V call is TRBV27, the J call TRBJ2-1; D ambiguous. The CDR3 extends over 14 amino acids. Trimming removed 10 bases at V and 0 bases at J, with 13 bases between. The germline CDR1 and CDR2 sequences are MNHEY and SMNVEV (reference sequence). CDR3: CAIKAFSSYNEQFF. The CDR3 coding sequence is TGTGCCATCAAAGCGTTCAGCTCCTACAATGAGCAGTTCTTC.

The CDR3 nucleotides read TGTGCCAGCATCGGGGGGCTAAGCTCCTACAATGAGCAGTTCTTC. Amino acids: CASIGGLSSYNEQFF. The chain uses TRBV28 and TRBJ2-1; D might be TRBD2 (7 bases). V was cut by 7 bases and J by 0 bases, with 13 bases left in between. Looked up from germline, CDR1 is MDHEN and CDR2 is SYDVKM. CDR3 size: 15 residues.